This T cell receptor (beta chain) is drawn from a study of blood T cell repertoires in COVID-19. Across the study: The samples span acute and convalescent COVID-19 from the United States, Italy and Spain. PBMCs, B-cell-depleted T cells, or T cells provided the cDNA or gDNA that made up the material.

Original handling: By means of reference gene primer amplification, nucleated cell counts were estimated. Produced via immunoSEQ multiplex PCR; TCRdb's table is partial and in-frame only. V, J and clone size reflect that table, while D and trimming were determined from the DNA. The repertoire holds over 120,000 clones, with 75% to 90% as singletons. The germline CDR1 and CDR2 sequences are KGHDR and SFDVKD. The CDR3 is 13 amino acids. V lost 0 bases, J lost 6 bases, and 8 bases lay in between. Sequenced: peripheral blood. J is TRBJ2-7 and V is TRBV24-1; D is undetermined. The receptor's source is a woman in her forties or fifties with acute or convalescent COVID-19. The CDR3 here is CATSDLGETEQYF. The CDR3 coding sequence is TGTGCCACCAGTGATTTGGGAGAAACCGAGCAGTACTTC.